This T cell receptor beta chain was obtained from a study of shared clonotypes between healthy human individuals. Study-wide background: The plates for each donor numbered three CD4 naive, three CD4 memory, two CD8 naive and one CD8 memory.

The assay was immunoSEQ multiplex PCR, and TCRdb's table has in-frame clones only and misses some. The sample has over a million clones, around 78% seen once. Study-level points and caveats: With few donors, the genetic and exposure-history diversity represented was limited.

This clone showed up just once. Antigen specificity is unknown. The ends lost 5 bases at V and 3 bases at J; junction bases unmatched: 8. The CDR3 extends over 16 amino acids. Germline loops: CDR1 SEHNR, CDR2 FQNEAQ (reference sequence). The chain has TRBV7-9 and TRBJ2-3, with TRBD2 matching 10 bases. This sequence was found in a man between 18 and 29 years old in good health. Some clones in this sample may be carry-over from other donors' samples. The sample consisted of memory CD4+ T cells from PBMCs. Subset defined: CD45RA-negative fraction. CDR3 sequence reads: CASSPGVAGGTDTQYF. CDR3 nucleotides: TGTGCCAGCAGCCCCGGGGTAGCGGGAGGTACAGATACGCAGTATTTT.